These 2 T cell receptor beta chains originate from one sample sequenced in a study of T cell responses to AZD1222 COVID-19 vaccine. Assay: immunoSEQ multiplex PCR; the TCRdb copy retains only in-frame clones and omits some. This table holds 120,000 to 150,000 clones, 89% found once. Sequencing was performed on peripheral blood, taken on day 0 of AZD1222 vaccination. These receptors originate from an adult in good health.

V and J are TRBV7-3 and TRBJ2-2; no reliable D call. The CDR3 is made up of 14 amino acids. Germline lookup yields CDR1 SGHTA and CDR2 FQGTGA. Deletions cut 1 base from V and 6 bases from J, with 9 bases between. As DNA, the CDR3 is TGTGCCAGCAGCTTAAGTCAGCCGCCCGGGGAGCTGTTTTTT. This encodes CASSLSQPPGELFF.

This sequence joins TRBV5-8 and TRBJ1-4, with D unclear. CDR3 size: 16 residues. Trimming left V 4 bases short and J 5 bases short, with 18 bases between. Germline V gene data show CDR1 as SGHTS and CDR2 as YDEGEE. This chain's CDR3 is CASSDGLDFRNEKLFF. The CDR3 DNA reads as TGTGCCAGCAGCGATGGCTTGGACTTTCGAAATGAAAAACTGTTTTTT. The variable domain in full, completed from reference TRBV5-8 and TRBJ1-4, reads EAGVTQSPTHLIKTRGQQATLRCSPISGHTSVYWYQQALGLGLQFLLWYDEGEERNRGNFPPRFSGRQFPNYSSELNVNALELEDSALYLCASSDGLDFRNEKLFFGSGTQLSVL.